Below, 4 T cell receptor beta chains from the same sample are listed, as sequenced in a study of Ad26.COV2.S vaccination and SARS-CoV-2 variants. Repertoires were generated with immunoSEQ multiplex PCR, while TCRdb's copy carries only in-frame clones and drops some. Among approximately 350,000 clones listed, approximately 83% were seen once. Treatment given: approximately 18 received Ad26.COV2.S at low or high dose, single or two shots; about five received placebo; per-sample allocation not given. On day 63 after the first injection, vaccine and placebo recipients gave samples. The material sequenced was peripheral blood, taken in a trial of Ad26.COV2.S vaccine versus placebo. Receptors were obtained from a person between 18 and 60 years old who received the Ad26.COV2.S COVID-19 vaccine or a placebo.

The V call is TRBV5-1, the J call TRBJ2-3; D unclear. Trimming removed 2 bases at V and 1 base at J, with 11 bases between. Germline lookup yields CDR1 SGHRS and CDR2 YFSETQ. There are 15 residues in the CDR3. For the CDR3, the DNA is TGCGCCAGCAGCTTTAGCAGTCGGCGCACAGATACGCAGTATTTT. Translating gives CASSFSSRRTDTQYF. The whole variable domain, remainder taken from reference TRBV5-1 and TRBJ2-3, is KAGVTQTPRYLIKTRGQQVTLSCSPISGHRSVSWYQQTPGQGLQFLFEYFSETQRNKGNFPGRFSGRQFSNSRSEMNVSTLELGDSALYLCASSFSSRRTDTQYFGPGTRLTVL.

The V call is TRBV6-7, the J call TRBJ1-1, with a tentative D call TRBD1 (5 bases). TRBV6-7 is an open reading frame whose function is uncertain. Trimming removed 5 bases at V and 2 bases at J, with 15 bases between. The CDR3 is 15 amino acids. In DNA, the CDR3 is TGTGCCAGCAGTCCCCACGACAGATACAACACTGAAGCTTTCTTT. The encoded protein is CASSPHDRYNTEAFF.

The CDR3 nucleotides are TGTGCCAGCAGCTCAAGCGCCGGGGAGCTGTTTTTT. Translated: CASSSSAGELFF. V gene TRBV5-4 combines with J gene TRBJ2-2; D is unclear. The CDR3 consists of 12 residues. Trimming took off 3 bases at V and 6 bases at J, with 6 bases between the two ends. Germline lookup yields CDR1 SGHNT and CDR2 YYREEE (reference sequence).

The rearrangement uses TRBV19 and TRBJ1-6, with 7 positions matching TRBD1. Germline CDR1 is LNHDA and CDR2 is SQIVND (reference sequence). The CDR3 is 14 amino acids. With V trimmed by 10 bases and J by 3 bases, 6 bases remained unmatched. The CDR3 bases are TGTGCCACGCACAGGGGAGTCTATAATTCACCCCTCCACTTT. Its translation is CATHRGVYNSPLHF.